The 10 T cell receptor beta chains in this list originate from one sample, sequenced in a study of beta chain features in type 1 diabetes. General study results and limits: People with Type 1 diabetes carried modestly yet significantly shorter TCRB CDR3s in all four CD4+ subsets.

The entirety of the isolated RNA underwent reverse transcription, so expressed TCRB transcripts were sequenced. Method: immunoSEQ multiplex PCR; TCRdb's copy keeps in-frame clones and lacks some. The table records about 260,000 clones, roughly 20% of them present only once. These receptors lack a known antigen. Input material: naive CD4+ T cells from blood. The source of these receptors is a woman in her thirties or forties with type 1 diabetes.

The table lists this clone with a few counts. CDR3 in DNA: TGTGCCAGCAGTGAACCCAATACAGGCTACGAGCAGTACTTC. Its protein is CASSEPNTGYEQYF. This sequence joins TRBV25-1 and TRBJ2-7; D possibly corresponds to TRBD1 (5 bases). This CDR3 region has 14 residues. CDR1 is MGHDK and CDR2 is SYGVNS in the germline V gene. Trimming removed 2 bases at V and 3 bases at J, with 11 bases between.

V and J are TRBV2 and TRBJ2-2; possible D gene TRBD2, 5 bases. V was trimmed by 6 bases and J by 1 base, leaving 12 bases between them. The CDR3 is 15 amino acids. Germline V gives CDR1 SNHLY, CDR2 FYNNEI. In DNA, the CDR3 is TGTGCCAGCAGACCTGACGGGGAGAACACCGGGGAGCTGTTTTTT. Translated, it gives CASRPDGENTGELFF.

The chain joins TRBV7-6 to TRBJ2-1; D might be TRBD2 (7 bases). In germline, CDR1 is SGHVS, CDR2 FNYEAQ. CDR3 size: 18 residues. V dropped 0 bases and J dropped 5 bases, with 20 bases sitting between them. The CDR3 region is CASSLAPRGRGPHNEQFF. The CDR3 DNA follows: TGTGCCAGCAGCTTAGCGCCCCGGGGGCGGGGGCCGCACAATGAGCAGTTCTTC. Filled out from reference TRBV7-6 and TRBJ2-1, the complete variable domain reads GAGVSQSPRYKVTKRGQDVALRCDPISGHVSLYWYRQALGQGPEFLTYFNYEAQQDKSGLPNDRFSAERPEGSISTLTIQRTEQRDSAMYRCASSLAPRGRGPHNEQFFGPGTRLTVL.

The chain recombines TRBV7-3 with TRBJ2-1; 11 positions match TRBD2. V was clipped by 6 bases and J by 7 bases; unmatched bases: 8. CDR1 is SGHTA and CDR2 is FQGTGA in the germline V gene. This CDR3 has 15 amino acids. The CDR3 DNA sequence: TGTGCCAGCAGTCCAACTAGCGGGGGATTTAATGAGCAGTTCTTC. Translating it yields CASSPTSGGFNEQFF.

The CDR3 bases are TGTGCCAGCAGCGGGGGGGGCGTCGAGCAGTACTTC. This translates into CASSGGGVEQYF. The V and J genes are TRBV4-2 and TRBJ2-7, with D possibly TRBD2 on 7 matching bases. Germline V gene sequence: CDR1 LGHNA, CDR2 YNFKEQ. V gave up 5 bases and J gave up 6 bases, with 11 bases separating them. CDR3 length: 12 residues.

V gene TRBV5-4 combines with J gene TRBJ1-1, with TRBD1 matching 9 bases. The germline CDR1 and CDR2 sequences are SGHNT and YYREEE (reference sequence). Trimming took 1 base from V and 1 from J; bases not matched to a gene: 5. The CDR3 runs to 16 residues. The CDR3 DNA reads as TGTGCCAGCAGCTTGCAAACAGGGGGCCGGAACACTGAAGCTTTCTTT. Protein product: CASSLQTGGRNTEAFF.

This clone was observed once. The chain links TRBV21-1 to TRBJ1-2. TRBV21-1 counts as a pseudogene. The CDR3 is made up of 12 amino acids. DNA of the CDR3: TGTGCCAGCGGAGGCAGAGACTATGGCTACACCTTC. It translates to CASGGRDYGYTF.

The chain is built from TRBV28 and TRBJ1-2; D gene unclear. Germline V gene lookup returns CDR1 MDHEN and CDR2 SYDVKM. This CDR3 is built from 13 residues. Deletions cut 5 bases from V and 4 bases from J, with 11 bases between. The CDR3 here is CASSPPDFYGYTF. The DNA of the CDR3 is TGTGCCAGCAGTCCGCCCGACTTCTATGGCTACACCTTC.

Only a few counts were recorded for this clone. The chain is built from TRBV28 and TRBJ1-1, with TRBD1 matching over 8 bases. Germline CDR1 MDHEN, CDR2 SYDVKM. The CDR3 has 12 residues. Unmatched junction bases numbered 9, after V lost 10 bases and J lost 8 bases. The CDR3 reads CATYTRGREAFF. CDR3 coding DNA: TGTGCCACCTATACCAGGGGGCGCGAAGCTTTCTTT.

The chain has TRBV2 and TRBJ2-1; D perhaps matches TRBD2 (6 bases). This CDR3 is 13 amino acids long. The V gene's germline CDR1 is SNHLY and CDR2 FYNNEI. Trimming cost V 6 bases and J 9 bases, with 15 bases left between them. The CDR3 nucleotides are TGTGCCAGCAGAACCCGCGGGGTAGGTGAGCAGTTCTTC. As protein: CASRTRGVGEQFF.